The present T cell receptor beta chain was sequenced within a study of CD8 T cells in ankylosing spondylitis. Study-wide results and limits: What appeared characteristic of ankylosing spondylitis blood was a TCR beta motif of eight highly homologous variants. Relatively rare in peripheral blood, disease-linked clones were also CD8+.

Each CDR3 protein is one row after TCRdb ran MiXCR on the 5' RACE reads. The sample consists of more than 250,000 distinct CDR3 sequences, roughly 12% of them appearing once. This clonotype came up many times. What it binds is unknown. This CDR3 spans 15 amino acids. In germline, CDR1 is KGHSH, CDR2 LQKENI. V was pared by 3 bases and J by 6 bases, with 6 bases of the junction left unmatched. The TCR comes from a female donor with ankylosing spondylitis or in good health (not recorded which). The sequenced sample consisted of blood, either unsorted or a sorted T cell fraction (not recorded which). This sequence joins TRBV18 and TRBJ1-5; TRBD1 agrees at 9 bases. The CDR3 DNA reads TGTGCCAGCTCACCGCGGACAGGGGAACTTCAGCCCCAGCATTTT. Protein sequence: CASSPRTGELQPQHF.